This TCR beta chain derives from a study of T cell repertoires in cytomegalovirus infection (dated by TCRdb to 2018 to 2020). A note on the overall study: Alongside well-studied HLA-B-restricted epitopes, the peptide stimulations were aimed at recently identified HLA-C-restricted CMV epitopes, whose presentation resists viral immunomodulation. Donor HLA type was relevant to the analysis, as public TCR beta signatures indicated carriage of CMV infection together with the matching HLA type. The investigation overall reported the following: In both this cohort and an independent cohort of several hundred donors, the cumulative frequency of public TCR beta family members distinguished carriers of CMV infection plus the relevant HLA type. The ex vivo response was dominated by HLA-C-restricted CMV-specific TCR beta clonotypes, which also provided the single most frequent clonotype in two of eight donors.

Per the germline V gene, MNHEY is the CDR1 and SVGAGI is the CDR2. The V and J ends are trimmed by 7 bases and 8 bases, leaving 23 bases between them. The CDR3 runs 15 residues from the cysteine to the phenylalanine. Left in the record is the CDR3 DNA by itself, 45 bases read in frame from the first base. The instrument was an Illumina HiSeq 1500. TCRdb handled the public reads itself, with Q25 trimming in fastp and clone calling in MiXCR, and kept productive beta chains. Records with the same CDR3 protein are collapsed into one entry carrying the most frequent genes and DNA. In all, the sample holds over 45,000 distinct CDR3 sequences, and around 18% of those were seen once. The leading ten clones occupy around 27% of the sample. The label giving this sample's treatment or condition can be read as: in vitro stimulation with specific CMV peptide epitopes to enrich CMV-specific T cells. As for this clonotype: What this receptor recognizes is not known. No base quality information exists; no much larger clone differs at one position.

The sequence is built from TRBV6-5 and TRBJ1-1, with the D gene uncertain. This receptor was identified in a human donor in good health (CMV status not recorded). Some clones in this sample may be carry-over from other donors' samples. The sequencing used CD8+ T cells from cultured PBMCs, collected from culture after CMV antigen stimulation. CDR3 protein: CASTMTWGDPNEAFF. The bases are TGTGCCAGCACCATGACTTGGGGTGACCCCAACGAAGCTTTCTTT.